This T cell receptor (beta chain) derives from a study of tumor and adjacent non-tumor tissue in lung cancer. This clonotype has a count of ten or more. The CDR3 covers 12 residues. Germline V lookup: CDR1 SQVTM, CDR2 ANQGSEA. The ends were cut back, 7 bases at V and 1 base at J, with 11 bases in the middle. This sample's RNA came from whole unsorted tissue. Distant lung tissue was collected more than 3 cm away from the tumor edge. A modified ARM-PCR protocol with three rounds of nested PCR amplified TCRbeta. TCRdb redid the calling of the multiplex PCR reads with MiXCR, one entry per CDR3 protein. The sample carries around 99,000 distinct CDR3 sequences, about 64% recorded once.

The V gene is TRBV29-1, the J gene TRBJ2-7; tentatively, D is TRBD2 (5 bases). The specimen was distant non-tumor lung tissue. The clonotype was recovered from a man aged 55 to 70 with non-small cell lung cancer. This CDR3 reads CSATAVSYEQYF. In DNA, the CDR3 is TGCAGCGCCACAGCGGTTTCCTACGAGCAGTACTTC.